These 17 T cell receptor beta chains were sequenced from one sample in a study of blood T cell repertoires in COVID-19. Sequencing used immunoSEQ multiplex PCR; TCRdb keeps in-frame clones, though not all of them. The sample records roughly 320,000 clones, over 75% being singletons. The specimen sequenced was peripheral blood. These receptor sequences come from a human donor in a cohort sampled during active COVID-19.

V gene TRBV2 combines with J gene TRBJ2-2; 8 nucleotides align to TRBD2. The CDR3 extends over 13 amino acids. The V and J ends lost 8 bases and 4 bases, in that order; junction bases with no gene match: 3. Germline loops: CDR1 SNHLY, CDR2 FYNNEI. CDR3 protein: CASRGGSTGELFF. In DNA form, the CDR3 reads TGTGCCAGCCGGGGGGGCAGCACCGGGGAGCTGTTTTTT.

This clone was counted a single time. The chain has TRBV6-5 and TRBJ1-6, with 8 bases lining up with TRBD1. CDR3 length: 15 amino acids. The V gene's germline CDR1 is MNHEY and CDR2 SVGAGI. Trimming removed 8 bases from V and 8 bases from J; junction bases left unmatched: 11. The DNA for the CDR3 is TGTGCCAGCTCTTATCTCAGGGGGCTTGATTCACCCCTCCACTTT. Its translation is CASSYLRGLDSPLHF.

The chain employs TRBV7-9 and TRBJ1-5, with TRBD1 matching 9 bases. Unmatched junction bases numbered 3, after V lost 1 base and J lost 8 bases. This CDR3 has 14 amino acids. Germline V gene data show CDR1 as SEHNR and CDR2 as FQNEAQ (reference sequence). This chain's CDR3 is CASSLGQGDKPQHF. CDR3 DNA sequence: TGTGCCAGCAGCTTAGGACAGGGGGACAAGCCCCAGCATTTT.

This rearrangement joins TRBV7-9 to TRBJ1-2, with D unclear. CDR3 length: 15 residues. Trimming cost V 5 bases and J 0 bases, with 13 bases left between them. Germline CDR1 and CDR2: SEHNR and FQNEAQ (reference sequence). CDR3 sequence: CASSPVGSTNYGYTF. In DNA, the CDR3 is TGTGCCAGCAGCCCTGTCGGGAGCACTAACTATGGCTACACCTTC.

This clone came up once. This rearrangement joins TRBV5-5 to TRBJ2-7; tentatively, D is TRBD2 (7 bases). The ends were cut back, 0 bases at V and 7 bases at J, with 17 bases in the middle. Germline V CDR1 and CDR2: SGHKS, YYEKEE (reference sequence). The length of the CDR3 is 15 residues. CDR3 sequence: CASSLVFGGAGEQYF. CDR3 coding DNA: TGTGCCAGCAGCTTGGTTTTTGGGGGGGCTGGGGAGCAGTACTTC. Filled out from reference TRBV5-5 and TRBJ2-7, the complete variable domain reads DAGVTQSPTHLIKTRGQQVTLRCSPISGHKSVSWYQQVLGQGPQFIFQYYEKEERGRGNFPDRFSARQFPNYSSELNVNALLLGDSALYLCASSLVFGGAGEQYFGPGTRLTVT.

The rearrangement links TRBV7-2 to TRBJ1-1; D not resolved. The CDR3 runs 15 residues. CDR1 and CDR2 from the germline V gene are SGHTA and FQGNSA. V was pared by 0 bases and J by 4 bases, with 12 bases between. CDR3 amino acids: CASSLAAGSVTEAFF. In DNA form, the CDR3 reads TGTGCCAGCAGCTTAGCTGCCGGTAGTGTCACTGAAGCTTTCTTT.

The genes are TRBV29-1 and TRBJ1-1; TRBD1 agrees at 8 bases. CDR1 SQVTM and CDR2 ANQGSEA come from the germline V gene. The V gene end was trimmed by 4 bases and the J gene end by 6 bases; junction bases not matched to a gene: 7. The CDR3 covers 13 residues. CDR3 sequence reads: CSVGGQGLSEAFF. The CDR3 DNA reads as TGCAGCGTTGGAGGACAGGGTTTATCTGAAGCTTTCTTT. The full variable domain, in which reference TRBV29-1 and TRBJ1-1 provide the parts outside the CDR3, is SAVISQKPSRDICQRGTSLTIQCQVDSQVTMMFWYRQQPGQSLTLIATANQGSEATYESGFVIDKFPISRPNLTFSTLTVSNMSPEDSSIYLCSVGGQGLSEAFFGQGTRLTVV.

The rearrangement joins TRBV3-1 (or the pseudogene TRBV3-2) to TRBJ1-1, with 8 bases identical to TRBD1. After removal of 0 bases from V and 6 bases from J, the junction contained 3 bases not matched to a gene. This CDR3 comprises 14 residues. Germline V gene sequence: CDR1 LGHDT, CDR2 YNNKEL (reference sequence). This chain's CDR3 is CASSQDRGRAEAFF. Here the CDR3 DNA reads TGTGCCAGCAGCCAAGACAGGGGGCGGGCTGAAGCTTTCTTT.

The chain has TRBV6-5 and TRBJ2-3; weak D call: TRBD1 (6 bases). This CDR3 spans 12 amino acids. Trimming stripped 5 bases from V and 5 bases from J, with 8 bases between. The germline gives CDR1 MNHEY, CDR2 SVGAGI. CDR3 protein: CASSIQGDTQYF. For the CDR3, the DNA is TGTGCCAGCAGTATACAGGGAGATACGCAGTATTTT.

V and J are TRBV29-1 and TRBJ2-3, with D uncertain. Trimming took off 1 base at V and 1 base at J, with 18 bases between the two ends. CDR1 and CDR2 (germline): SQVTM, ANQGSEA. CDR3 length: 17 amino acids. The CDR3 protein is CSVEVAGPHMGTDTQYF. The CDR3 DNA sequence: TGCAGCGTTGAAGTGGCAGGCCCCCATATGGGCACAGATACGCAGTATTTT.

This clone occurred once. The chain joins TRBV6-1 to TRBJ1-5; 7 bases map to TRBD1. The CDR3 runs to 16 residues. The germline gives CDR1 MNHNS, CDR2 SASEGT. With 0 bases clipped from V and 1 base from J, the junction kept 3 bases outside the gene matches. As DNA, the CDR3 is TGTGCCAGCAGTGAAGCGACAGGGTGGAGCAATCAGCCCCAGCATTTT. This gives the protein CASSEATGWSNQPQHF.

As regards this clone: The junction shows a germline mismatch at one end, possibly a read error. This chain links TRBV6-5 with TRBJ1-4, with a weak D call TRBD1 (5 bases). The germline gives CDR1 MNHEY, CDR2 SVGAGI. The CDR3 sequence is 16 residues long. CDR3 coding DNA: TGTGCCGGCAGTTACTCCTGGGGGGGGACTAATGAAAAACTGTTTTTT. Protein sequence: CAGSYSWGGTNEKLFF.

This chain's CDR3 is CASSSGTNYGYTF. The CDR3 nucleotides read TGTGCCAGCAGCTCCGGGACAAACTATGGCTACACCTTC. This chain connects TRBV5-4 to TRBJ1-2; TRBD1 might be the D (6 bases). CDR1 SGHNT and CDR2 YYREEE come from the germline V gene (reference sequence). Deletions cut 3 bases from V and 2 bases from J, with 8 bases between. The CDR3 spans 13 residues.

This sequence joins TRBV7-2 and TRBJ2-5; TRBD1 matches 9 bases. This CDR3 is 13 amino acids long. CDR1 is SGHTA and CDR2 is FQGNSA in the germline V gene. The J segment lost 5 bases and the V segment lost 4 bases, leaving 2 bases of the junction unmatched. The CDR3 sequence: CASSWGTGETQYF. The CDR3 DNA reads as TGTGCCAGCAGCTGGGGGACAGGGGAGACCCAGTACTTC.

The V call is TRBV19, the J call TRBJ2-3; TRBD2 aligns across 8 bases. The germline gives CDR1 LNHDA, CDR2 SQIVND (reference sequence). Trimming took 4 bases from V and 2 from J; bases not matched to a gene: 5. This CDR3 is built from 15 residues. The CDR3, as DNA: TGTGCCAGTAGTAGAGAACTAGCGGCCACAGATACGCAGTATTTT. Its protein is CASSRELAATDTQYF.

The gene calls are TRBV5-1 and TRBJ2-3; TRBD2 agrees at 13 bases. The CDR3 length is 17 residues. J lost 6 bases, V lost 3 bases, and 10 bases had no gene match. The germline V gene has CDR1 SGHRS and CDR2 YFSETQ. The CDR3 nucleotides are TGCGCCAGCAGCTATAGACTAGCGGGGGGTGAAGCGGATACGCAGTATTTT. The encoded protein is CASSYRLAGGEADTQYF.

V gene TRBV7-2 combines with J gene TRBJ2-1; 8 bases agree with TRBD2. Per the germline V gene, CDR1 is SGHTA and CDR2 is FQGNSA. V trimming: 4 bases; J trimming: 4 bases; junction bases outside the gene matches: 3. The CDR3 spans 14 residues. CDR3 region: CASSSGLAYNEQFF. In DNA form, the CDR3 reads TGTGCCAGCAGCTCCGGACTAGCTTACAATGAGCAGTTCTTC.